This T cell receptor (beta chain) appears in the sequencing data of a study of T cell repertoires in cytomegalovirus infection. Across the study: CMV infection plus the matching HLA type was flagged by public TCR beta signatures. General study results and limits: Dominant in the ex vivo response were TCR beta clonotypes restricted by HLA-C and specific for CMV.

Germline V lookup: CDR1 MNHNS, CDR2 SASEGT. V lost 5 bases and J lost 3, with 17 bases in between. This CDR3 is 15 amino acids long. TCRdb re-analysed the reads in MiXCR, keeping a single row per CDR3 protein. The table records a few hundred thousand distinct CDR3 sequences, approximately 35% of them present only once. On this clonotype itself: What it recognizes is unknown.

The J gene is TRBJ2-7, the V gene TRBV6-1, with D possibly TRBD2 on 6 matching bases. The TCR comes from a human donor in good health (CMV status not recorded). Some clones in this sample may be carry-over from other donors' samples. The sample consisted of cultured PBMCs, taken from culture after CMV antigen stimulation. CDR3 region: CASSRTFAGIYEQYF. CDR3 nucleotide sequence: TGTGCCAGCAGTCGAACGTTTGCGGGAATCTACGAGCAGTACTTC.